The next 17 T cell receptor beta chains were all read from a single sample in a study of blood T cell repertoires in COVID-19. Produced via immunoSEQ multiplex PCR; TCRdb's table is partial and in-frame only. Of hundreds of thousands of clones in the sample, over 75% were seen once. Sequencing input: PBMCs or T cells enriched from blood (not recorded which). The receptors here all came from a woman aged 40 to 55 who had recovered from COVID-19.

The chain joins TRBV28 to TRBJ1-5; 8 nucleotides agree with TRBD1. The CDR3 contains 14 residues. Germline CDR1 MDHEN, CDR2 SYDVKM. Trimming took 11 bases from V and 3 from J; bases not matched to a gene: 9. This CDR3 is CASWTGNNNQPQHF. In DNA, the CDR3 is TGTGCCTCATGGACAGGGAACAACAATCAGCCCCAGCATTTT. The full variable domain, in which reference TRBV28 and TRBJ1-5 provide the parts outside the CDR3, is DVKVTQSSRYLVKRTGEKVFLECVQDMDHENMFWYRQDPGLGLRLIYFSYDVKMKEKGDIPEGYSVSREKKERFSLILESASTNQTSMYLCASWTGNNNQPQHFGDGTRLSIL.

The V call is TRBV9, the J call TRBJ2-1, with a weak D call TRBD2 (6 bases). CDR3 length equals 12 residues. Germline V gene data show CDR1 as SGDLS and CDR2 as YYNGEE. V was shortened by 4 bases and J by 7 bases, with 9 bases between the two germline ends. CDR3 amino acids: CASSQTSNEQFF. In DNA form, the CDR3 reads TGTGCCAGCAGCCAGACTAGTAATGAGCAGTTCTTC.

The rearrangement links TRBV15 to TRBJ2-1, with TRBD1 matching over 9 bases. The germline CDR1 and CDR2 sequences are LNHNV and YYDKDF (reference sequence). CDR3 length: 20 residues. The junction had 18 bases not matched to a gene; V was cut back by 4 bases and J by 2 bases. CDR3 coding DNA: TGTGCCACCAGCACCGTCACCCCGGCTCGGACAGGGGAACCCTACAATGAGCAGTTCTTC. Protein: CATSTVTPARTGEPYNEQFF.

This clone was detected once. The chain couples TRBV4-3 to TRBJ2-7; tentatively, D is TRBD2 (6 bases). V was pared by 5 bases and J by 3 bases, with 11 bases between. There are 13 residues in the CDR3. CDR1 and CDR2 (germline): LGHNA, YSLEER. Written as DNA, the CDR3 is TGCGCCAGCAGCTGCCGGGGACTCTACGAGCAGTACTTC. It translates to CASSCRGLYEQYF.

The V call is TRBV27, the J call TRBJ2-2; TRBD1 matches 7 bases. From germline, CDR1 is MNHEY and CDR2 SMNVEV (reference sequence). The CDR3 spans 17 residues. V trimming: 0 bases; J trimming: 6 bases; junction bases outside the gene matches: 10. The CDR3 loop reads CASSLSYWDRGPGELFF. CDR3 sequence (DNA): TGTGCCAGCAGTTTATCGTATTGGGACAGAGGTCCCGGGGAGCTGTTTTTT.

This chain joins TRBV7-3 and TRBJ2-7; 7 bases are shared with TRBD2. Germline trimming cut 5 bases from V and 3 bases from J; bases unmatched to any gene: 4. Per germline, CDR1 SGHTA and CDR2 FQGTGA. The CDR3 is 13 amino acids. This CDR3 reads CASSHRGSYEQYF. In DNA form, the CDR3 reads TGTGCCAGCAGCCACCGCGGGAGCTACGAGCAGTACTTC.

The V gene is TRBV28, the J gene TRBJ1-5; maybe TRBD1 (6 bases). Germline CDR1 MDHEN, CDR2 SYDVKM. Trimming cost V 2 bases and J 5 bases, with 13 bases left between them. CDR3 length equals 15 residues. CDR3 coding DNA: TGTGCCAGCAGTTTAACGGACAGTCTTCATCAGCCCCAGCATTTT. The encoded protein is CASSLTDSLHQPQHF.

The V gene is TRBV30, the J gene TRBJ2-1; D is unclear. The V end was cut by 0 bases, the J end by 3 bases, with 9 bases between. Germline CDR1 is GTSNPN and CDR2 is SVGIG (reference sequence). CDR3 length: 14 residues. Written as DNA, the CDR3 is TGTGCCTGGAGTGTTTCAGGTTTCTACAATGAGCAGTTCTTC. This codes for CAWSVSGFYNEQFF.

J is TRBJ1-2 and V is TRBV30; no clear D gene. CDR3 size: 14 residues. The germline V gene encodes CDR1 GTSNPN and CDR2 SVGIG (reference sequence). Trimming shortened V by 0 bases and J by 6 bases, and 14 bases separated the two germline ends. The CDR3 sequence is CAWSVAAVRDGYTF. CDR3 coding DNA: TGTGCCTGGAGTGTAGCGGCAGTGAGGGATGGCTACACCTTC.

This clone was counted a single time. CDR3 protein: CASSEAPFSNQPQHF. CDR3 sequence (DNA): TGTGCCAGCAGTGAGGCTCCTTTTAGCAATCAGCCCCAGCATTTT. The chain couples TRBV2 to TRBJ1-5; no definite D call. Trimming took 3 bases from V and 0 from J, leaving 9 bases between them. Germline V gene data show CDR1 as SNHLY and CDR2 as FYNNEI. The CDR3 is 15 residues long.

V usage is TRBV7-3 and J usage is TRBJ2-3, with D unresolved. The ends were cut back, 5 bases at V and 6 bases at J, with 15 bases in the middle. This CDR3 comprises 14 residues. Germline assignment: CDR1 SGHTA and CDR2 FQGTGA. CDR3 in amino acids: CASSTGGPPDTQYF. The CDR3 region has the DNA TGTGCCAGCAGCACGGGTGGCCCGCCCGATACGCAGTATTTT.

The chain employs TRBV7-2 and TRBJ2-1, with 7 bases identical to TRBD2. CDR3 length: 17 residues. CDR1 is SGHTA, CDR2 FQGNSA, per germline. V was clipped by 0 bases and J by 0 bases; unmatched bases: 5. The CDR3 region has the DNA TGTGCCAGCAGCTTAGCGGGACCGGGGGGCTCCTACAATGAGCAGTTCTTC. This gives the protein CASSLAGPGGSYNEQFF. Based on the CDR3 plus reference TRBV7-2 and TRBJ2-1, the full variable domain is GAGVSQSPSNKVTEKGKDVELRCDPISGHTALYWYRQSLGQGLEFLIYFQGNSAPDKSGLPSDRFSAERTGGSVSTLTIQRTQQEDSAVYLCASSLAGPGGSYNEQFFGPGTRLTVL.

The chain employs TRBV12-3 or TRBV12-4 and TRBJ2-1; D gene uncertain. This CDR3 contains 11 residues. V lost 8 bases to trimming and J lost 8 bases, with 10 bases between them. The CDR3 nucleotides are TGTGCCAGCTCTCCTCGCGATGAGCAGTTCTTC. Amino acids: CASSPRDEQFF.

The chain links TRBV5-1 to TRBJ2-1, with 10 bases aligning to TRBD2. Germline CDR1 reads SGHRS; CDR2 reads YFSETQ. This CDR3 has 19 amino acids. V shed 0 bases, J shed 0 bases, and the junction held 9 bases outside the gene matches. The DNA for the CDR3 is TGCGCCAGCAGCTTGGCCCCTAGCGGGAGTGAAAGCTCCTACAATGAGCAGTTCTTC. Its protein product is CASSLAPSGSESSYNEQFF.

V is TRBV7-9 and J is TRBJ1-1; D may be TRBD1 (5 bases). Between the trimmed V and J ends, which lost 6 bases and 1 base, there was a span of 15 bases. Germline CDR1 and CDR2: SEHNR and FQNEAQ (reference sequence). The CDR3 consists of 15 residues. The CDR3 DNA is TGTGCCAGCAGGTCCAACGGGGGGACGAACACTGAAGCTTTCTTT. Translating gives CASRSNGGTNTEAFF.

The CDR3 reads CASSLGIGTGASYEQYF. Written as DNA, the CDR3 is TGTGCCAGCAGCTTAGGGATTGGGACAGGGGCCTCCTACGAGCAGTACTTC. The chain couples TRBV7-2 to TRBJ2-7; TRBD1 aligns across 10 bases. V was clipped by 1 base and J by 0 bases; unmatched bases: 6. This CDR3 is built from 17 residues. Germline V lookup: CDR1 SGHTA, CDR2 FQGNSA.

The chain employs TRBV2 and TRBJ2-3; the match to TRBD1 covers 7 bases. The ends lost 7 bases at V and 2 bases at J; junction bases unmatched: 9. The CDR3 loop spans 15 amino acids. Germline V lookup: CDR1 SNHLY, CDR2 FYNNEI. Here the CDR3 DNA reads TGTGCCAGCAACAACAGGGGCCTCCCCACAGATACGCAGTATTTT. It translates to CASNNRGLPTDTQYF.